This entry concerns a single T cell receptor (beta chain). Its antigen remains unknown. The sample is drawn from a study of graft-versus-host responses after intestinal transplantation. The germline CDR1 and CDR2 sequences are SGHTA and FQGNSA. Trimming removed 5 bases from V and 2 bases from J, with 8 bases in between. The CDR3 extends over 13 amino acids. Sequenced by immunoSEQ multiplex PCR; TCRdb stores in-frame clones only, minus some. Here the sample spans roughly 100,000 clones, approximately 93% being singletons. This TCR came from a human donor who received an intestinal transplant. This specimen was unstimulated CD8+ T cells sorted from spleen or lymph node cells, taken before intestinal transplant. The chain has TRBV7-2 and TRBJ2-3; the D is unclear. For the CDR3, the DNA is TGTGCCAGCAGCCCCGGGCTCACAGATACGCAGTATTTT. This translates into CASSPGLTDTQYF.